This T cell receptor (beta chain) comes out of a study of cytomegalovirus exposure and HLA in healthy donors. The CDR3 runs to 15 residues. V shed 6 bases and J 4 bases; nucleotides not matched to a gene: 6. In germline, CDR1 is MNHEY, CDR2 SMNVEV (reference sequence). Libraries were prepared by immunoSEQ multiplex PCR; TCRdb keeps only in-frame clonotypes and omits some of them. The sample records about 120,000 clones, approximately 87% being singletons. The donors were members of the validation cohort comprising over a hundred subjects, separate from the approximately 670-subject first cohort. Sequencing was done on a sample of PBMCs. The clonotype originates from a woman between 25 and 40 years old in good health and CMV-seronegative. The V and J genes are TRBV27 and TRBJ1-3; TRBD1 matches at 10 bases. The chain's CDR3 is CASSSRQGAGNTIYF. The CDR3 nucleotides read TGTGCCAGCAGCTCCAGACAGGGGGCGGGAAACACCATATATTTT.